The 11 T cell receptor beta chains presented below share a single source sample, sequenced in a study of technical replicates of blood from a few donors. Clones were read by immunoSEQ multiplex PCR, and TCRdb kept only the in-frame ones, dropping some. The repertoire holds approximately 85,000 clones, with nearly 95% as singletons. The sequenced sample was T cells isolated from PBMCs. The receptors here all came from a human donor in good health.

This chain joins TRBV4-2 and TRBJ2-5; tentatively, D is TRBD2 (5 bases). V was clipped by 0 bases and J by 1 base, with 9 bases between them. The CDR3 spans 15 residues. Germline assignment: CDR1 LGHNA and CDR2 YNFKEQ. This chain's CDR3 is CASSQDGETQETQYF. The CDR3 coding sequence is TGTGCCAGCAGCCAAGATGGGGAGACCCAAGAGACCCAGTACTTC.

The rearrangement uses TRBV4-2 and TRBJ2-1; a possible D gene is TRBD2 (5 bases). V lost 0 bases to trimming and J lost 8 bases, with 11 bases between them. The CDR3 loop spans 14 amino acids. Germline loops: CDR1 LGHNA, CDR2 YNFKEQ. CDR3 coding DNA: TGTGCCAGCAGCCAAGATCGTCTTAGCGATGAGCAGTTCTTC. This codes for CASSQDRLSDEQFF.

V gene TRBV4-1 combines with J gene TRBJ2-7; 9 bases agree with TRBD1. Germline assignment: CDR1 MGHRA and CDR2 YSYEKL. This CDR3 region has 14 residues. J lost 3 bases, V lost 5 bases, and 5 bases had no gene match. CDR3 loop: CASSNRQGGYEQYF. The CDR3 DNA reads TGCGCCAGCAGCAACCGACAGGGGGGCTACGAGCAGTACTTC.

V and J are TRBV18 and TRBJ1-1; 9 positions match TRBD1. Looked up from germline, CDR1 is KGHSH and CDR2 is LQKENI. The CDR3 totals 18 residues. Trimming took 0 bases from V and 1 from J; bases not matched to a gene: 9. The CDR3 protein is CASSPPWPQGAPNTEAFF. The CDR3 nucleotides read TGTGCCAGCTCACCACCGTGGCCACAGGGGGCCCCGAACACTGAAGCTTTCTTT.

This clone was seen once. The J gene is TRBJ2-1, the V gene TRBV5-6, with TRBD1 identical over 7 bases. V dropped 4 bases and J dropped 4; count of bases not matched to a gene: 11. Looked up from germline, CDR1 is SGHDT and CDR2 is YYEEEE. The CDR3 runs 16 residues. CDR3 bases: TGTGCCAGCAGCCAACAGGGGAGCAGGGTTTACAATGAGCAGTTCTTC. Translated: CASSQQGSRVYNEQFF.

V is TRBV2 and J is TRBJ1-2, with 10 bases lining up with TRBD1. Trimming removed 6 bases from V and 8 bases from J; junction bases left unmatched: 9. Germline CDR1 is SNHLY and CDR2 is FYNNEI. This CDR3 is built from 14 residues. The CDR3: CASRGGQGNDGYTF. The CDR3 region has the DNA TGTGCCAGCAGGGGGGGACAGGGGAACGACGGCTACACCTTC.

This clone was recorded only once. The chain employs TRBV10-1 and TRBJ2-1; 11 bases fit TRBD1. Germline CDR1 is WNHNN and CDR2 is SYGVQD (reference sequence). With 5 bases clipped from V and 8 bases from J, the junction kept 11 bases outside the gene matches. This CDR3 region has 16 residues. For the CDR3, the DNA is TGCGCCAGCAGTTACGTGCAGGACAGGGGGCTCTATGAGCAGTTCTTC. It translates to CASSYVQDRGLYEQFF.

The chain recombines TRBV4-1 with TRBJ2-2, with 8 positions matching TRBD2. The trim removed 4 bases at V and 6 bases at J, leaving 19 bases unmatched. The CDR3 runs to 19 residues. Germline-derived CDR1 and CDR2 are MGHRA and YSYEKL. DNA for the CDR3: TGCGCCAGCAGCCCCCCTTCCCTCTCGGGAGGGAGGGGCCCCGGGGAGCTGTTTTTT. It specifies CASSPPSLSGGRGPGELFF.

The rearrangement uses TRBV2 and TRBJ1-2; D unclear. Germline-derived CDR1 and CDR2 are SNHLY and FYNNEI. The CDR3 totals 15 residues. V was trimmed by 2 bases and J by 7 bases, leaving 17 bases between them. CDR3 sequence (DNA): TGTGCCAGCAGTGAATCAGTCAGAACGTCGCCTGGCTACACCTTC. It specifies CASSESVRTSPGYTF.

V gene TRBV5-1 combines with J gene TRBJ2-5, with TRBD2 as a possible D gene (6 bases). This CDR3 region has 17 residues. CDR1 and CDR2 from the germline V gene are SGHRS and YFSETQ. Trimming took 0 bases from V and 1 from J, leaving 16 bases between them. The CDR3 bases are TGCGCCAGCAGCTTGGGGGCCAGTGGGGGGATCCAAGAGACCCAGTACTTC. Amino acids: CASSLGASGGIQETQYF.

The chain uses TRBV10-2 and TRBJ1-1; D may be TRBD1 (5 bases). The CDR3 runs 15 residues. The V end was cut by 6 bases, the J end by 0 bases, with 14 bases between. CDR1 is WSHSY, CDR2 SAAADI, per germline. DNA of the CDR3: TGCGCCAGCAGCGAAGGAACAGGCTTGAACACTGAAGCTTTCTTT. It is translated as CASSEGTGLNTEAFF.